This T cell receptor beta chain was recovered during a study of shared clonotypes between healthy human individuals. Study summary: A donor's plate count was three for CD4 naive and three for CD4 memory; CD8 naive had two and CD8 memory one. General study results and limits: Genetic and exposure-history diversity was limited by the small donor number.

The V gene's germline CDR1 is MNHEY and CDR2 SMNVEV (reference sequence). This CDR3 is built from 14 residues. Trimming took 5 bases from V and 6 from J; bases not matched to a gene: 10. As regards this clone: Its specificity is unknown.

Naive CD8 cells lacked CD45RO and underwent positive selection for CCR7, leaving out terminally differentiated effector memory CD45RA+ cells. This table comes from immunoSEQ multiplex PCR, and its TCRdb copy is limited to in-frame clones, with some not included. The sample holds about 2 million clones, about 95% seen once. This chain uses TRBV27 with TRBJ2-7; 7 nucleotides match TRBD1. Sequencing was carried out using naive CD8+ T cells sorted from blood. The receptor was derived from a man aged 18 to 29 in good health. CDR3 in DNA: TGTGCCAGCAGTCTCCTGAGGGGGCTGGGCGAGCAGTACTTC. Protein: CASSLLRGLGEQYF.